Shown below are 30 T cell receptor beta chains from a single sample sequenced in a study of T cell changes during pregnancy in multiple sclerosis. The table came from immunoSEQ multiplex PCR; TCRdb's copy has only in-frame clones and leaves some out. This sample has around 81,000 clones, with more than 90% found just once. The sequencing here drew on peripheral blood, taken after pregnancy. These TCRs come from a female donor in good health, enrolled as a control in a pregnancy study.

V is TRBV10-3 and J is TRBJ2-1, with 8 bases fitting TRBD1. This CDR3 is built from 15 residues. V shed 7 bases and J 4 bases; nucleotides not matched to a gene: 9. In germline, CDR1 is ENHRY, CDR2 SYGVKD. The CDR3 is CAITPGQDRYNEQFF. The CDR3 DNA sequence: TGTGCCATCACCCCGGGACAGGACCGTTACAATGAGCAGTTCTTC.

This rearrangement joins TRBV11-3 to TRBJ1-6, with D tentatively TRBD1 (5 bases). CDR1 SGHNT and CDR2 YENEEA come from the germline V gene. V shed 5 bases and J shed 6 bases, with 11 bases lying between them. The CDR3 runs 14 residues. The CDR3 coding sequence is TGTGCCAGCAGCCCCCGACAGAGTAATTCACCCCTCCACTTT. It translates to CASSPRQSNSPLHF.

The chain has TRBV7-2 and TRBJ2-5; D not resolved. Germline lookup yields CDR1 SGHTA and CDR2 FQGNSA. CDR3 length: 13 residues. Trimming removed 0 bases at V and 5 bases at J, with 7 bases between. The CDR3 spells CASSLAGFETQYF. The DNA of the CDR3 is TGTGCCAGCAGCTTAGCCGGGTTTGAGACCCAGTACTTC.

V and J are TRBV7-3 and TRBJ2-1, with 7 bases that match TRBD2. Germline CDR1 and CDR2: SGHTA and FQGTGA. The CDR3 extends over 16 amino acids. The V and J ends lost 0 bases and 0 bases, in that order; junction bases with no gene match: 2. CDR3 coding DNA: TGTGCCAGCAGCTTAACGAAGCGGGGCTCCTACAATGAGCAGTTCTTC. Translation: CASSLTKRGSYNEQFF.

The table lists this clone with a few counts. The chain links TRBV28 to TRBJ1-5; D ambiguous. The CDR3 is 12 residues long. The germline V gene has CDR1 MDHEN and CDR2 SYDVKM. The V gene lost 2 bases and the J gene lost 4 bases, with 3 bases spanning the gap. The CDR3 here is CASSLENQPQHF. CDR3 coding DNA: TGTGCCAGCAGTTTAGAGAATCAGCCCCAGCATTTT.

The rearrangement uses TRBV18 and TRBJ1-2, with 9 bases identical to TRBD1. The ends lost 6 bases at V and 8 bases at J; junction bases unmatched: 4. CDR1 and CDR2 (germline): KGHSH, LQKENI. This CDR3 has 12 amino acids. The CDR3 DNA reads TGTGCCAGCTCGAGGACAGGGGACGGCTACACCTTC. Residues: CASSRTGDGYTF.

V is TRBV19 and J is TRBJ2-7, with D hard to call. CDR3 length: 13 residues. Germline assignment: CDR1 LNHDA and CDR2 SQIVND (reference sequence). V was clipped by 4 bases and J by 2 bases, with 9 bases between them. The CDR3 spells CASSTQAAYEQYF. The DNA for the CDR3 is TGTGCCAGTAGTACGCAGGCAGCCTACGAGCAGTACTTC.

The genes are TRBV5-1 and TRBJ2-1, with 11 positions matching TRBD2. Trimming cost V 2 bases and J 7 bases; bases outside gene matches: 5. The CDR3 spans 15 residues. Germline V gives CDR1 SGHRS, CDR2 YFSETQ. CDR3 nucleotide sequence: TGCGCCAGCAGCTTTAGCGGGGGGGCTTGGAATGAGCAGTTCTTC. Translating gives CASSFSGGAWNEQFF. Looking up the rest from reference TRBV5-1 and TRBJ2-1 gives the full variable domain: KAGVTQTPRYLIKTRGQQVTLSCSPISGHRSVSWYQQTPGQGLQFLFEYFSETQRNKGNFPGRFSGRQFSNSRSEMNVSTLELGDSALYLCASSFSGGAWNEQFFGPGTRLTVL.

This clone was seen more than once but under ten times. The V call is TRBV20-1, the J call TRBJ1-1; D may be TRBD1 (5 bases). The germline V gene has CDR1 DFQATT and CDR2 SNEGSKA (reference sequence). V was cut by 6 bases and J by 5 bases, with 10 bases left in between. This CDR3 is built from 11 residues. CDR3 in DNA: TGCAGTGCCAGGGCGGAAACTGAAGCTTTCTTT. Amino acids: CSARAETEAFF.

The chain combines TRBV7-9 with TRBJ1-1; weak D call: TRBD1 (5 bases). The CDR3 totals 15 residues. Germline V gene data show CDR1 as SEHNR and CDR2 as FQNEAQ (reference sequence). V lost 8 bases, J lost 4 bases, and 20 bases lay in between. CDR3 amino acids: CASRPEGQGGTEAFF. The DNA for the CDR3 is TGTGCCAGCCGTCCAGAGGGTCAGGGAGGCACTGAAGCTTTCTTT. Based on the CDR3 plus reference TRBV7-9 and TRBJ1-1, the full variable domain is DTGVSQNPRHKITKRGQNVTFRCDPISEHNRLYWYRQTLGQGPEFLTYFQNEAQLEKSRLLSDRFSAERPKGSFSTLEIQRTEQGDSAMYLCASRPEGQGGTEAFFGQGTRLTVV.

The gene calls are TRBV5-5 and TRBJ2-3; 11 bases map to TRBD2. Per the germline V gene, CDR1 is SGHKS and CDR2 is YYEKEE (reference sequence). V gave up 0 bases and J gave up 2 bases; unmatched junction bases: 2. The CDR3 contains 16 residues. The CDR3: CASSLGTSGLTDTQYF. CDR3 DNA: TGTGCCAGCAGCTTGGGGACTAGCGGGCTCACAGATACGCAGTATTTT.

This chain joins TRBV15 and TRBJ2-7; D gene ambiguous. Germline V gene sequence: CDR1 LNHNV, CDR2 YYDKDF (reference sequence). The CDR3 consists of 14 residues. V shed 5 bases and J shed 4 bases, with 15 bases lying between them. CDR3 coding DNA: TGTGCCACCAGCCATAGGAACAGTAGGTACGAGCAGTACTTC. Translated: CATSHRNSRYEQYF.

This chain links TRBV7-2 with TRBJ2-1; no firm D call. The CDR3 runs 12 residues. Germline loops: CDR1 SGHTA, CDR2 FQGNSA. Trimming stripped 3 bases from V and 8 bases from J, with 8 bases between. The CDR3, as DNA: TGTGCCAGCAGCTTCCCGAGCGATGAGCAGTTCTTC. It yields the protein CASSFPSDEQFF.

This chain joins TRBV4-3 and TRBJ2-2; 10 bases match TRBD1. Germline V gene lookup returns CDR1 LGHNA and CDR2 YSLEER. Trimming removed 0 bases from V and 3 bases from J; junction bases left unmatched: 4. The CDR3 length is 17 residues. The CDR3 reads CASSQDPGQGDTGELFF. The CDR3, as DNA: TGCGCCAGCAGCCAAGATCCCGGACAGGGGGACACCGGGGAGCTGTTTTTT.

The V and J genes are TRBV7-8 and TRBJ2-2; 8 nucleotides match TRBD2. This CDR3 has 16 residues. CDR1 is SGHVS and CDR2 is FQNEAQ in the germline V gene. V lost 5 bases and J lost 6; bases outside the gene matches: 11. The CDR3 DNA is TGTGCCAGCAGCCCGGGACTAGAGAGGACCGCCGGGGAGCTGTTTTTT. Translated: CASSPGLERTAGELFF.

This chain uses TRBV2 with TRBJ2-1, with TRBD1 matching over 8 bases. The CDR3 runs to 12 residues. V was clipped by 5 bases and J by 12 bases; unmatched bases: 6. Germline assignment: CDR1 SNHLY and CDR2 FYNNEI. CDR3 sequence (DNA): TGTGCCAGCAGTCAGGACAGGGCCTGGCAGTTCTTC. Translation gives CASSQDRAWQFF.

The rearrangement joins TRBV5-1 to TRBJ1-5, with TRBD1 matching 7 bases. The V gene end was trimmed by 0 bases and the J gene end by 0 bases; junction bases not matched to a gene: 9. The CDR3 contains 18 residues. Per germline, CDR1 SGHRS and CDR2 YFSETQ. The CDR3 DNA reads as TGCGCCAGCAGCTTGGTCCCCACAGGGGAAAATAGCAATCAGCCCCAGCATTTT. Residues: CASSLVPTGENSNQPQHF.

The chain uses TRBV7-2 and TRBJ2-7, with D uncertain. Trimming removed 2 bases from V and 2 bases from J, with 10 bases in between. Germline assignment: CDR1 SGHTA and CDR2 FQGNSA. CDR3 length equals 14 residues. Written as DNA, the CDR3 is TGTGCCAGCAGCTTACTTGGGCTGCCCTACGAGCAGTACTTC. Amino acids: CASSLLGLPYEQYF.

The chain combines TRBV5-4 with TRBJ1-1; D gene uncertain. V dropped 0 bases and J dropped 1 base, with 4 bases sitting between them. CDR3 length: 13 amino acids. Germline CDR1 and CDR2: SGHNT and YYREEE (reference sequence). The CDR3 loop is CASSLAENTEAFF. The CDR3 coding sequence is TGTGCCAGCAGCTTGGCAGAGAACACTGAAGCTTTCTTT.

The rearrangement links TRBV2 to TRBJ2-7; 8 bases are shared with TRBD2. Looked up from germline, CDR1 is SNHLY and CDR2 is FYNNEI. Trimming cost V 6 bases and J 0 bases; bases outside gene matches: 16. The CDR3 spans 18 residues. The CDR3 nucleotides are TGTGCCAGCAGCGAGGACCATACATCGGGGGGGCACTCCTACGAGCAGTACTTC. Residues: CASSEDHTSGGHSYEQYF.

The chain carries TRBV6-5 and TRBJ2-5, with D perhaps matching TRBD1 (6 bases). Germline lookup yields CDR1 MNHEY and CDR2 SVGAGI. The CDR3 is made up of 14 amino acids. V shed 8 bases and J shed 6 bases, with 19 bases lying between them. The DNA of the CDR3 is TGTGCCAGCCAGGCATTGGGACAACGAAAGACCCAGTACTTC. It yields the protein CASQALGQRKTQYF.

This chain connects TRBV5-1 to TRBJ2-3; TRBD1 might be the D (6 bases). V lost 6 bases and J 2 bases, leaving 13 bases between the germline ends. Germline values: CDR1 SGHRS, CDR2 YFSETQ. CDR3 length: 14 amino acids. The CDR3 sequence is CASTGDHFTDTQYF. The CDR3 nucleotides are TGCGCCAGCACAGGGGACCACTTCACAGATACGCAGTATTTT.

CDR3 protein: CASSWGQGAYEQYF. CDR3 nucleotide sequence: TGTGCCAGCAGCTGGGGACAGGGAGCCTACGAGCAGTACTTC. The chain combines TRBV7-9 with TRBJ2-7, with 9 bases identical to TRBD1. With V trimmed by 4 bases and J by 2 bases, 3 bases remained unmatched. The germline V gene has CDR1 SEHNR and CDR2 FQNEAQ (reference sequence). This CDR3 comprises 14 residues.

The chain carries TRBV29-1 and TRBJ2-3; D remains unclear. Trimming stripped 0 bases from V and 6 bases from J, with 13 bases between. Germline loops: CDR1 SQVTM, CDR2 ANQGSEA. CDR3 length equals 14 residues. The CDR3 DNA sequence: TGCAGCGTTGAAGATCGCCTAGTTCGGGATACGCAGTATTTT. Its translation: CSVEDRLVRDTQYF.

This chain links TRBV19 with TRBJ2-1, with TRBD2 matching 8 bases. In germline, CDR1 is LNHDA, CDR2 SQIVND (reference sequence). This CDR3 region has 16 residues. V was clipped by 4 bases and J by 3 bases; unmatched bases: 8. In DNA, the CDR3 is TGTGCCAGTAGTAGCCCACTAGCGGAGGGCTACAATGAGCAGTTCTTC. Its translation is CASSSPLAEGYNEQFF.

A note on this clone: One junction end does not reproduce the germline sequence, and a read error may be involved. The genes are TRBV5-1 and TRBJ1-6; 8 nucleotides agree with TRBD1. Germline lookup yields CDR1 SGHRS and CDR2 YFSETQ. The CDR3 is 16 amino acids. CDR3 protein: CASSLAGGALVSPLHF. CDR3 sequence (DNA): TGCGCCAGCAGTTTGGCAGGGGGCGCACTGGTTTCACCCCTCCACTTT.

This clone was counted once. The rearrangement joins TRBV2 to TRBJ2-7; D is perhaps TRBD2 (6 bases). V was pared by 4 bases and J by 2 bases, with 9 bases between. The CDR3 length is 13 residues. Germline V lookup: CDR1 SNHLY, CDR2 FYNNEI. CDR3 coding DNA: TGTGCCAGCAGTGCCGGGACTCCCTACGAGCAGTACTTC. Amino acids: CASSAGTPYEQYF.

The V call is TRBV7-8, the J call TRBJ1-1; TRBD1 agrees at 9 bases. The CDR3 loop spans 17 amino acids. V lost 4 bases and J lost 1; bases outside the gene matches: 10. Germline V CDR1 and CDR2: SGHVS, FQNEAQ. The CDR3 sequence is CASSSARWGQGNTEAFF. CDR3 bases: TGTGCCAGCAGCTCAGCAAGATGGGGACAGGGGAACACTGAAGCTTTCTTT.

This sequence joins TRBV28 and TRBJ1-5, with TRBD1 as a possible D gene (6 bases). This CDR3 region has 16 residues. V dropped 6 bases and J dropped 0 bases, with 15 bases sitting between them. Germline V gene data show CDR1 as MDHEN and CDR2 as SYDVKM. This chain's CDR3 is CASSLTGFYSNQPQHF. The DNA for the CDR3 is TGTGCCAGCAGCCTGACAGGATTCTATAGCAATCAGCCCCAGCATTTT.

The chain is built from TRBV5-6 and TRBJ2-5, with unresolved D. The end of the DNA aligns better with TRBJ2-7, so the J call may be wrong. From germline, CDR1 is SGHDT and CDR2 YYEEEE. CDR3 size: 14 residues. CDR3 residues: CASSLAGRSYEQYF. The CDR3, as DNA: TGTGCCAGCAGCTTGGCAGGCCGCTCCTACGAGCAGTACTTC.